These 5 T cell receptor beta chains originate from one sample sequenced in a study of graft-versus-host responses after intestinal transplantation listed by TCRdb under 2021. These receptors are not linked to any known antigen. Library preparation employed the immunoSEQ multiplex PCR assay. Sourced from immuneACCESS, this table was stored by TCRdb with only in-frame sequences that have V and J called. A share of the clones is absent; for the studies checked, an unresolved V gene accounts for under half, and the remainder has no known explanation. A total of over 45,000 clones appear in this sample, about 90% of them only once. The ten most abundant clones make up approximately 0.6% of the sample. The time point label on this specimen signifies: cells obtained before transplantation from donor or recipient. The sample consisted of unstimulated CD4+ T cells sorted from spleen or lymph node cells, taken before transplant. These receptors were obtained from a human donor who was the organ donor for an intestinal transplant.

The J gene is TRBJ2-2, the V gene TRBV20-1, with unresolved D. Trimming took off 4 bases at V and 3 bases at J, with 3 bases between the two ends. The CDR3 is 11 amino acids. Germline-derived CDR1 and CDR2 are DFQATT and SNEGSKA (reference sequence). The CDR3 DNA reads TGCAGTGCTACTTACACCGGGGAGCTGTTTTTT. This sequence encodes CSATYTGELFF.

The V and J genes are TRBV6-1 and TRBJ1-5; TRBD1 is a possible D gene (5 bases). The length of the CDR3 is 15 residues. V lost 4 bases, J lost 6 bases, and 16 bases lay in between. Germline V CDR1 and CDR2: MNHNS, SASEGT. The CDR3 sequence is CASSGTVQGGQPQHF. CDR3 bases: TGTGCCAGCAGTGGAACCGTGCAGGGAGGTCAGCCCCAGCATTTT.

J is TRBJ2-1 and V is TRBV4-3, with 9 bases lining up with TRBD2. CDR1 LGHNA and CDR2 YSLEER come from the germline V gene. This CDR3 is built from 18 residues. The junction had 11 bases not matched to a gene; V was cut back by 4 bases and J by 1 base. CDR3 in amino acids: CASSRNLVAGASYNEQFF. CDR3 bases: TGCGCCAGCAGCCGAAACCTCGTAGCGGGAGCATCCTACAATGAGCAGTTCTTC.

The V and J genes are TRBV6-1 and TRBJ2-3, with a possible D match to TRBD2 (6 bases). CDR1 and CDR2 (germline): MNHNS, SASEGT. V was trimmed by 6 bases and J by 0 bases, leaving 10 bases between them. This CDR3 has 14 residues. CDR3 coding DNA: TGTGCCAGCAGCCGCAGCGGGAGCACAGATACGCAGTATTTT. This encodes CASSRSGSTDTQYF.

V usage is TRBV6-5 and J usage is TRBJ1-5; D is possibly TRBD1 (6 bases). CDR1 is MNHEY and CDR2 is SVGAGI in the germline V gene. Between the trimmed V and J ends, which lost 6 bases and 5 bases, there was a span of 11 bases. This CDR3 spans 13 amino acids. Here the CDR3 DNA reads TGTGCCAGCAGAGAACAGGGATATCAGCCCCAGCATTTT. It translates to CASREQGYQPQHF.